This T cell receptor beta chain originates from a study of neurological immune-mediated disorders. General observations from the study: The greatest TCR clonal expansion occurred in HTLV-1-associated myelopathy and the least in multiple sclerosis, which fell below healthy controls.

The CDR3 contains 15 residues. The germline gives CDR1 SNHLY, CDR2 FYNNEI. The V and J ends lost 6 bases and 3 bases, in that order; junction bases with no gene match: 7. TCRdb passed the 5' RACE reads through MiXCR, listing each CDR3 protein once. This table holds some 22,000 distinct CDR3 sequences, roughly 17% found once. About this clonotype itself: Its antigen is as yet unknown.

The sequence came from a woman younger than 30 with multiple sclerosis. The sequenced sample consisted of CD8+ T cells from blood. The gene calls are TRBV2 and TRBJ2-2; 7 bases map to TRBD1. The CDR3: CASRGGREDTGELFF. DNA of the CDR3: TGTGCCAGCAGAGGGGGCAGGGAAGACACCGGGGAGCTGTTTTTT.